This T cell receptor (beta chain) was observed in a study of neurological immune-mediated disorders. This clonotype was counted a single time. TCRdb used MiXCR to reprocess the 5' RACE reads, holding one entry per CDR3 protein. This sample carries nearly 45,000 distinct CDR3 sequences, about 22% of them seen once, and the ten largest clones take 4% to 5.5%. Time point in this sample: technical triplicate 3. Specimen: PBMCs. The clonotype originates from a man aged 55 to 69 with HTLV-1-associated myelopathy (HAM/TSP).

Here the CDR3 reads CASSSILPNQPQHF. CDR3 DNA: TGTGCCAGCAGTTCTATCCTGCCCAATCAGCCCCAGCATTTT. The rearrangement uses TRBV6-5 and TRBJ1-5; no clear D gene. This CDR3 contains 14 residues. The germline CDR1 and CDR2 sequences are MNHEY and SVGAGI. Trimming left V 4 bases short and J 3 bases short, with 10 bases between.